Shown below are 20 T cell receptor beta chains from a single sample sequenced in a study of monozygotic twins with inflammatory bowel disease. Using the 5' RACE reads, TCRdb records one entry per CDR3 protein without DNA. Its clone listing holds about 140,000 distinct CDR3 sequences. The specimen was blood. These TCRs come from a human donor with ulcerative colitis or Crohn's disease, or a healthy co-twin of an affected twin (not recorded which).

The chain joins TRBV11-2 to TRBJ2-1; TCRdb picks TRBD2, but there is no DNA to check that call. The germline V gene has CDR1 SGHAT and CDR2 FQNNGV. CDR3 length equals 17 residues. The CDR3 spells CASSSSGGASSYNEQFF.

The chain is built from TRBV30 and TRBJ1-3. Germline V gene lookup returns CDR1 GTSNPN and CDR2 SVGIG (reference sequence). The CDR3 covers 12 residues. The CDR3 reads CAWSVDGNTIYF.

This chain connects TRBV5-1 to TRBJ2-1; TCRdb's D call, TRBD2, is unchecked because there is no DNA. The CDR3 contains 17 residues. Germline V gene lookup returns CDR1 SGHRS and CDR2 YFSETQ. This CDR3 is CASRGLAGAHLVDEQFF.

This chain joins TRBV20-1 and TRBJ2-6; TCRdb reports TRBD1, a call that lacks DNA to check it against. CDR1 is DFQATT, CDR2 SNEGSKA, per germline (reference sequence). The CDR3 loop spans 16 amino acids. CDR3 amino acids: CSALQDGGSGANVLTF.

The chain's CDR3 is CAISADPRGSSEQFF. The gene calls are TRBV10-3 and TRBJ2-1. The germline CDR1 and CDR2 sequences are ENHRY and SYGVKD. This CDR3 is 15 amino acids long.

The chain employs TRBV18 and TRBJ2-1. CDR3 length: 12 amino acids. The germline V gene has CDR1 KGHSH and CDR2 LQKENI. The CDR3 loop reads CASSPLTDEQFF.

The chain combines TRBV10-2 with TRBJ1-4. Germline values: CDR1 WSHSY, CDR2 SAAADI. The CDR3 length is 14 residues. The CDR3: CASSRYPTNEKLFF.

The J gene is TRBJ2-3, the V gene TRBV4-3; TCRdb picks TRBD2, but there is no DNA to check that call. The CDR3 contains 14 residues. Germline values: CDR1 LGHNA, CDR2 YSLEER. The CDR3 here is CASSQDRGLAGRRF.

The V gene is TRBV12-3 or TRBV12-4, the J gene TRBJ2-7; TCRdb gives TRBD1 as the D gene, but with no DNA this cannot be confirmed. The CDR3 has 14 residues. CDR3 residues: CASSRDRGAYEQYF.

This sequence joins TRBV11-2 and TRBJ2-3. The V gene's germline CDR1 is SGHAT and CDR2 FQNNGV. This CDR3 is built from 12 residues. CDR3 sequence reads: CASSLDRDTQYF.

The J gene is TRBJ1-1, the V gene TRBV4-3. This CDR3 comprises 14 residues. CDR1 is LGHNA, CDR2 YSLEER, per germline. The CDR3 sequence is CASSQLQMNTEAFF.

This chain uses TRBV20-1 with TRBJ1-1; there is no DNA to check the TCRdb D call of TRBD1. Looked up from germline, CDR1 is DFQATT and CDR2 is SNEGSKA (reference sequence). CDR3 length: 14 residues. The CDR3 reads CSAHFRGSNTEAFF.

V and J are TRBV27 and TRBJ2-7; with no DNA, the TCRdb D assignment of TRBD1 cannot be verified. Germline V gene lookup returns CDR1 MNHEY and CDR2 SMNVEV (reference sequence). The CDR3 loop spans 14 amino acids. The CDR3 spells CASSAGRVIYEQYF.

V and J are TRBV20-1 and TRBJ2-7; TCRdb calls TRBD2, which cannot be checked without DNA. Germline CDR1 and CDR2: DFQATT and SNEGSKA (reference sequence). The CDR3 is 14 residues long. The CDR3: CSVELAAKSYEQYF.

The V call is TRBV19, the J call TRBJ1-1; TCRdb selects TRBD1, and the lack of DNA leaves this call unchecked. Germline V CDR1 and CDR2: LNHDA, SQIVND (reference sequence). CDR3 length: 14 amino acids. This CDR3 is CASSIRGLDTEAFF.

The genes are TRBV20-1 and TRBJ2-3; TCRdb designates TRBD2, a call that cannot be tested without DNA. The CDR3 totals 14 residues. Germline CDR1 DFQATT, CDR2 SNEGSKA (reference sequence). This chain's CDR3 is CSARVRGSTDTQYF.

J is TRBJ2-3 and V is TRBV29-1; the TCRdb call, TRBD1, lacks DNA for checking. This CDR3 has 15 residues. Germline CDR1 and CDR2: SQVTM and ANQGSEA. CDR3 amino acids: CSVVPLAGTGATQYF.

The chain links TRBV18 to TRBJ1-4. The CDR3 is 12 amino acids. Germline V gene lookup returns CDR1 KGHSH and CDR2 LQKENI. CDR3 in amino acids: CASSPLGEKLFF.

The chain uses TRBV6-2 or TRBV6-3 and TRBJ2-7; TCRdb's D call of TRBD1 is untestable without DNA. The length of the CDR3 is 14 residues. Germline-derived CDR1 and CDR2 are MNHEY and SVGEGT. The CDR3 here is CASINRDISYEQYF.

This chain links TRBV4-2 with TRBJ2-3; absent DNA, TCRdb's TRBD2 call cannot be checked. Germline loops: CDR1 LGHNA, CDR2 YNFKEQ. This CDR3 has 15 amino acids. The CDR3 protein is CASRPTSGYTDTQYF.